A single count supports the clone carrying this TCR beta chain. The data belong to a study of blood T cell repertoires in COVID-19. Study-level background: Spain, Italy and the United States supplied samples that represented acute and convalescent COVID-19. Sources were T cells, B-cell-depleted T cells, or PBMCs; the material itself was cDNA or gDNA.

CDR3 length: 17 amino acids. V was clipped by 7 bases and J by 7 bases; unmatched bases: 20. The germline V gene has CDR1 MDHEN and CDR2 SYDVKM. Per the authors' pipeline: Nucleated cell number was recorded as an estimate derived from reference gene primer amplification. TCRdb keeps only in-frame clones here, not all; method: immunoSEQ multiplex PCR. Clonal size and the V and J genes are those of that table, whereas D and trimming came from the DNA. The sample consists of under 350,000 clones, about 85% of them appearing once. Sequencing used peripheral blood. The TCR originated in a man aged 18 to 29 with active or convalescent COVID-19. The V call is TRBV28, the J call TRBJ2-7, with 9 bases fitting TRBD2. DNA of the CDR3: TGTGCCAGCACCACCCAGCGCAGCGGGAGGTGGGCTGAAGAGCAGTACTTC. This translates into CASTTQRSGRWAEEQYF.